A selection of T cell receptor beta chains follows, all from one sample in a study of somatic mutations in cytotoxic T cells in rheumatoid arthritis. Data came from immunoSEQ multiplex PCR; TCRdb stores just in-frame clones and leaves some out. The sample includes fewer than 14,000 clones, about 80% of them seen just once. Material: CD8+ T cells sorted from blood. Receptors were obtained from an adult with rheumatoid arthritis. Each CDR3 is given with its conserved first and last residue. Each record gives: CDR3 protein, CDR3 DNA, V gene, CDR3 length, clone size, D gene, J gene. The D gene is left open where the match is weak. Expanded clones are given a class, and other clones once, few, many or no size at all.

cdr3_aa: CASTLDRDVTNEQFF; cdr3_nt: TGTGCCAGCACCTTGGACAGGGACGTTACAAATGAGCAGTTCTTC; v_call: TRBV6-1; cdr3_length: 15; clone_size: -; d_call: TRBD1; j_call: TRBJ2-1
cdr3_aa: CASRLSGGSTDTQYF; cdr3_nt: TGTGCCAGCAGACTAAGCGGGGGGTCCACAGATACGCAGTATTTT; v_call: TRBV7-9; cdr3_length: 15; clone_size: -; d_call: TRBD2; j_call: TRBJ2-3
cdr3_aa: CASSRGSRLEQFF; cdr3_nt: TGTGCCAGCAGCCGAGGTTCCCGCCTTGAGCAGTTCTTC; v_call: TRBV14; cdr3_length: 13; clone_size: -; d_call: -; j_call: TRBJ2-1
cdr3_aa: CASVPLDEQFF; cdr3_nt: TGTGCCAGCGTCCCCCTGGATGAGCAGTTCTTC; v_call: TRBV7-9; cdr3_length: 11; clone_size: -; d_call: -; j_call: TRBJ2-1
cdr3_aa: CASSIGVGVEAFF; cdr3_nt: TGTGCCAGTAGTATAGGTGTTGGGGTTGAAGCTTTCTTT; v_call: TRBV19; cdr3_length: 13; clone_size: -; d_call: -; j_call: TRBJ1-1
cdr3_aa: CASSPSSAWGYEQYF; cdr3_nt: TGTGCCAGCAGTCCATCTAGCGCCTGGGGGTATGAGCAGTACTTC; v_call: TRBV6-5; cdr3_length: 15; clone_size: once; d_call: -; j_call: TRBJ2-5
cdr3_aa: CASSLAGYNEQFF; cdr3_nt: TGTGCCAGCAGCCTAGCGGGGTACAATGAGCAGTTCTTC; v_call: TRBV13; cdr3_length: 13; clone_size: -; d_call: TRBD2; j_call: TRBJ2-1
cdr3_aa: CASSQDWRGNEKLFF; cdr3_nt: TGCGCCAGCAGCCAAGACTGGCGGGGAAATGAAAAACTGTTTTTT; v_call: TRBV4-3; cdr3_length: 15; clone_size: -; d_call: -; j_call: TRBJ1-4
cdr3_aa: CASSASGSMNNEQFF; cdr3_nt: TGTGCCAGCAGCGCAAGCGGGAGTATGAACAATGAGCAGTTCTTC; v_call: TRBV9; cdr3_length: 15; clone_size: -; d_call: TRBD2; j_call: TRBJ2-1
cdr3_aa: CASSLVARTVYEQYF; cdr3_nt: TGTGCCAGCAGCTTAGTCGCCAGGACAGTCTACGAGCAGTACTTC; v_call: TRBV11-2; cdr3_length: 15; clone_size: -; d_call: -; j_call: TRBJ2-7
cdr3_aa: CSVVTQGTAGELFF; cdr3_nt: TGCAGCGTTGTCACGCAGGGTACCGCCGGGGAGCTGTTTTTT; v_call: TRBV29-1; cdr3_length: 14; clone_size: few; d_call: -; j_call: TRBJ2-2
cdr3_aa: CASTSKGNQPQHF; cdr3_nt: TGTGCCAGTACGTCCAAAGGTAATCAGCCCCAGCATTTT; v_call: TRBV19; cdr3_length: 13; clone_size: -; d_call: -; j_call: TRBJ1-5
cdr3_aa: CASSVAWGYEQYF; cdr3_nt: TGTGCCAGCAGCGTAGCTTGGGGTTACGAGCAGTACTTC; v_call: TRBV9; cdr3_length: 13; clone_size: few; d_call: -; j_call: TRBJ2-7
cdr3_aa: CASSFLAPGQGLYEQYF; cdr3_nt: TGTGCCAGCAGTTTCCTCGCACCGGGACAGGGGCTCTACGAGCAGTACTTC; v_call: TRBV27; cdr3_length: 17; clone_size: -; d_call: TRBD1; j_call: TRBJ2-7
cdr3_aa: CASSYLRDGNQPQHF; cdr3_nt: TGTGCCAGTAGTTACCTCCGGGACGGGAATCAGCCCCAGCATTTT; v_call: TRBV19; cdr3_length: 15; clone_size: -; d_call: -; j_call: TRBJ1-5
cdr3_aa: CASSYSSWGAGEKLFF; cdr3_nt: TGTGCCAGCAGTTACTCGAGTTGGGGCGCAGGGGAAAAACTGTTTTTT; v_call: TRBV6-5; cdr3_length: 16; clone_size: once; d_call: -; j_call: TRBJ1-4
cdr3_aa: CASSYGGGGAETQYF; cdr3_nt: TGTGCCAGCAGCTACGGCGGCGGGGGGGCGGAGACCCAGTACTTC; v_call: TRBV7-9; cdr3_length: 15; clone_size: -; d_call: TRBD2; j_call: TRBJ2-5
cdr3_aa: CASSFRVRYSGPQHF; cdr3_nt: TGTGCCAGCAGTTTTAGGGTTCGGTACTCGGGGCCCCAGCATTTT; v_call: TRBV28; cdr3_length: 15; clone_size: -; d_call: -; j_call: TRBJ1-5
cdr3_aa: CASSQGGSGIYNEQFF; cdr3_nt: TGCGCCAGCAGCCAAGGGGGTAGCGGGATATACAATGAGCAGTTCTTC; v_call: TRBV4-3; cdr3_length: 16; clone_size: -; d_call: TRBD2; j_call: TRBJ2-1
cdr3_aa: CASSDRTEALTYQPQHF; cdr3_nt: TGCGCCAGCAGTGATCGGACAGAGGCGTTGACTTATCAGCCCCAGCATTTT; v_call: TRBV10-2; cdr3_length: 17; clone_size: large; d_call: -; j_call: TRBJ1-5
cdr3_aa: CASSFSRGGPYEQYF; cdr3_nt: TGTGCCAGCAGTTTCTCGCGGGGGGGCCCCTACGAGCAGTACTTC; v_call: TRBV28; cdr3_length: 15; clone_size: -; d_call: TRBD2; j_call: TRBJ2-7
cdr3_aa: CASSQTGQSIADNEQFF; cdr3_nt: TGCGCCAGCAGCCAAACCGGACAGTCCATAGCCGACAATGAGCAGTTCTTC; v_call: TRBV4-1; cdr3_length: 17; clone_size: -; d_call: -; j_call: TRBJ2-1
cdr3_aa: CASSLLRLAGSNEQFF; cdr3_nt: TGTGCCAGCAGCTTACTCCGGCTAGCGGGAAGCAATGAGCAGTTCTTC; v_call: TRBV7-6; cdr3_length: 16; clone_size: -; d_call: TRBD2; j_call: TRBJ2-1
cdr3_aa: CASSGAGTVDPKHGNTIYF; cdr3_nt: TGTGCCAGCAGCGGAGCCGGGACAGTGGACCCCAAGCATGGAAACACCATATATTTT; v_call: TRBV28; cdr3_length: 19; clone_size: -; d_call: TRBD1; j_call: TRBJ1-3
cdr3_aa: CASSLADPYSLYEQYF; cdr3_nt: TGTGCCAGCAGCTTAGCGGATCCGTACTCCTTATACGAGCAGTACTTC; v_call: TRBV11-2; cdr3_length: 16; clone_size: -; d_call: -; j_call: TRBJ2-7
cdr3_aa: CASNLGEKLFF; cdr3_nt: TGTGCCAGTAACCTGGGTGAAAAACTGTTTTTT; v_call: TRBV25-1; cdr3_length: 11; clone_size: -; d_call: -; j_call: TRBJ1-4
cdr3_aa: CASSHLDRNYGYTF; cdr3_nt: TGCGCCAGCAGCCACCTGGACAGGAACTATGGCTACACCTTC; v_call: TRBV4-1; cdr3_length: 14; clone_size: -; d_call: TRBD1; j_call: TRBJ1-2
cdr3_aa: CASSMHKGSYNEQFF; cdr3_nt: TGTGCCAGTAGTATGCACAAAGGCTCCTACAATGAGCAGTTCTTC; v_call: TRBV19; cdr3_length: 15; clone_size: -; d_call: -; j_call: TRBJ2-1